This T cell receptor (beta chain) was sequenced for a study of glioma-infiltrating T cells. Trimming at V came to 6 bases and at J to 8 bases, leaving 3 bases not matched to a gene. The CDR3 spans 12 residues. CDR1 SGHRS and CDR2 YFSETQ come from the germline V gene. The iRepertoire nested amplicon-rescue multiplex PCR amplified TCR alpha and beta CDR3s from RNA. For one-step reverse transcription and amplification, 100-400 ng of tissue mRNA or PBMC total RNA was used. TCRdb processed the multiplex PCR reads anew with MiXCR; each CDR3 protein has one entry. The sample lists 160,000 or so distinct CDR3 sequences; around 40% were seen once. General observations from the study: Tissue and blood shared very few CDR3 sequences. Gliomas, especially low-grade, showed above-expected tissue-blood divergence; non-neoplastic patients showed below.

Remarks on this clonotype: Its specificity is unknown. This could be a read error, since a much larger clone is one nucleotide away.

The sequencing sample was made of glioma tissue, nonneoplastic brain tissue, or PBMCs (not recorded which). This clonotype originated in a human donor with low-grade glioma or glioblastoma, undergoing nonglioma brain surgery, or in good health (not recorded which). The chain links TRBV5-1 to TRBJ1-2, with 11 nucleotides matching TRBD1. CDR3 nucleotide sequence: TGCGCCAGCATCGGACAGGGGGCAGGCTACACCTTC. Its protein product is CASIGQGAGYTF.